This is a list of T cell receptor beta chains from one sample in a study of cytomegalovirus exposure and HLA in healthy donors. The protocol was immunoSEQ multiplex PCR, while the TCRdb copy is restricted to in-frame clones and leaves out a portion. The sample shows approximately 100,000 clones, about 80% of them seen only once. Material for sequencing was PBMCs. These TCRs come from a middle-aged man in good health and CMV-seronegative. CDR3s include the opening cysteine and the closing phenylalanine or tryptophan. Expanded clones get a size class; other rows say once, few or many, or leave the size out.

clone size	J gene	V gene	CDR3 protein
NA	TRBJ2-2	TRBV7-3	CASSKGLASTGELFF
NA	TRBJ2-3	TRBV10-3	CAINERGAFPYF
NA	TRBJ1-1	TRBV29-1	CSVSTGRNTEAFF
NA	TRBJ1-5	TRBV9	CASSAGVGRNQPQHF
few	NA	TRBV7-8	CASSLGQGRGEQYF
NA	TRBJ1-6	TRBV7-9	CSSSSVGDSSPLHF
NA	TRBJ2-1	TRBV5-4	CASSLQDVSYNEQFF
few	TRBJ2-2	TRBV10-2	CASSDQAGGRTGELFF
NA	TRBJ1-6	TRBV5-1	CASSLAGTGVNSPLHF
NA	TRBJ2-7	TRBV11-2	CASSLGLAGTYEQYF
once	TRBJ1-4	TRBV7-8	CASSSRTGVEKLFF
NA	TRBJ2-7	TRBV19	CASSTRTSGSNEQYF
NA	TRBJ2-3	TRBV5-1	CASSLGSGGGTDTQYF
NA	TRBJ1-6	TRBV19	CASSQGWNSPLHF
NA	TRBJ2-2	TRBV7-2	CASSPGLAGGLFAGELFF
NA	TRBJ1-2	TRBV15	CATSRPGQYPYGYTF
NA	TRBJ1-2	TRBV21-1	CASSTSWSGSELSVNYGYTF